The clone carrying this T cell receptor (beta chain) was detected a few times. Its antigen is still unknown. At one boundary the junction diverges from the germline segment, which might be a read error. In the PCR, 60 Vbeta and 13 Jbeta primers were used. The method was immunoSEQ multiplex PCR; TCRdb's version includes in-frame clones alone and lacks a portion of them. The sample holds 98,000 or so clones; more than 65% are singletons and the top ten take more than 7%. The sample belongs to a study of cytomegalovirus exposure and HLA in healthy donors. Broader study findings: Among TCR sequences, most were rare, though some public TCRs appeared in many donors. Reportedly, HLA-A and HLA-B alleles of most subjects were accurately predicted from TCR beta.

This CDR3 has 12 amino acids. The germline gives CDR1 SEHNR, CDR2 FQNEAQ (reference sequence). Sequenced: PBMCs. The genes are TRBV7-9 and TRBJ1-2; 7 bases align to TRBD1. This sequence originates from a human donor in good health. The DNA of the CDR3 is TGTGCCAGCAGCCCAGGCCGACAGGGAGGTCTGTTC. Protein sequence: CASSPGRQGGLF.